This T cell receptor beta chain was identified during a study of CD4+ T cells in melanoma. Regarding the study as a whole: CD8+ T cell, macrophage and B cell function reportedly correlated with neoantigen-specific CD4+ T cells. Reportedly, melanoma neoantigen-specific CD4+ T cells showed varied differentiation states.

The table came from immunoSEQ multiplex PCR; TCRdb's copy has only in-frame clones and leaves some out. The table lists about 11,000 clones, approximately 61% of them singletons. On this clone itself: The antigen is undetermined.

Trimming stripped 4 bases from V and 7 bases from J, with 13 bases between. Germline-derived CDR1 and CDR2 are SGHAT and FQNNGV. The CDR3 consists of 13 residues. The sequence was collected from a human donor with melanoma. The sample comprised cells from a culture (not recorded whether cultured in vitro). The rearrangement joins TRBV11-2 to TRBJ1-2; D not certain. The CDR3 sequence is CASSSLSQRGYTF. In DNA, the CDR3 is TGTGCCAGCAGCTCCCTATCGCAGCGTGGCTACACCTTC.